This TCR beta chain was found in a study of shared clonotypes between healthy human individuals. Libraries were prepared by immunoSEQ multiplex PCR; TCRdb keeps only in-frame clonotypes and omits some of them. The table records millions of clones, about 95% of them present only once. The CDR3 is made up of 15 amino acids. Trimming left V 5 bases short and J 0 bases short, with 13 bases between. Per germline, CDR1 MDHEN and CDR2 SYDVKM. General study points: Inspection by rarefaction showed sorted-subset sequencing to be incomplete despite large depth. Generally, naive subsets came out with larger estimated richness than memory subsets.

Only a few counts were recorded for this clone. The antigen is undetermined. The CD4+ fraction was divided into a CD45RA+ naive subset and a CD45RA-negative memory subset. V usage is TRBV28 and J usage is TRBJ1-2, with D perhaps TRBD1 (6 bases). Sample: naive CD4+ T cells sorted from blood. Subset in this sample: CD45RA+ positively selected. The clonotype was recovered from a young man in good health. DNA for the CDR3: TGTGCCAGCAGTCCTTGGACAGAGGCTAACTATGGCTACACCTTC. Translation: CASSPWTEANYGYTF.